This T cell receptor (beta chain) was profiled in a study of identifying expanded T cells in peripheral blood. General study findings and limits: About 1.2 clones differed between technical replicates, versus approximately 17 and 20 over time. Across healthy donors, higher total template counts meant significantly greater approximately two-week count variance.

During the collection period, no donor immune events like infections were recorded. The data were produced by immunoSEQ multiplex PCR, yet TCRdb's version contains in-frame clones alone and is incomplete. The repertoire holds 65,000 to 95,000 clones, around 84% seen once, with roughly a fifth in the top ten. To note about this clone: Its antigen is not identified.

This CDR3 spans 15 amino acids. Looked up from germline, CDR1 is LGHNA and CDR2 is YSLEER. V was trimmed by 0 bases and J by 4 bases, leaving 12 bases between them. This TCR was sampled from a person aged 18 to 75 in good health. V usage is TRBV4-3 and J usage is TRBJ1-1; the D is unclear. The specimen sequenced was blood. The CDR3 bases are TGCGCCAGCAGCCAAGATTTCGGGCCGCTCACTGAAGCTTTCTTT. It translates to CASSQDFGPLTEAFF.